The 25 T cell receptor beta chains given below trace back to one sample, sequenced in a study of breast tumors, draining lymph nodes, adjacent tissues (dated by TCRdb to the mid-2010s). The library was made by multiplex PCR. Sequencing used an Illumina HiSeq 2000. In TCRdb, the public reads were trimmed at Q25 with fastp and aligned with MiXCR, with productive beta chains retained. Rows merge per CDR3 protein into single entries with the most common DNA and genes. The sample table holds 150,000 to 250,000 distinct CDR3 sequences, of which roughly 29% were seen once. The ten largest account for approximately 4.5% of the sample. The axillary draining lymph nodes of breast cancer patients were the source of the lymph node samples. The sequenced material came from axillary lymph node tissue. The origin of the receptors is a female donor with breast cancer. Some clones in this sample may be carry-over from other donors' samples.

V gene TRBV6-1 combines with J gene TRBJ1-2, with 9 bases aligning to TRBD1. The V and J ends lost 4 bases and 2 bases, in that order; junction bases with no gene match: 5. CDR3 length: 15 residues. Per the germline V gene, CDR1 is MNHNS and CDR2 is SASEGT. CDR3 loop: CASSALTGGNYGYTF. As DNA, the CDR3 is TGTGCCAGCAGTGCCCTAACAGGGGGCAACTATGGCTACACCTTC.

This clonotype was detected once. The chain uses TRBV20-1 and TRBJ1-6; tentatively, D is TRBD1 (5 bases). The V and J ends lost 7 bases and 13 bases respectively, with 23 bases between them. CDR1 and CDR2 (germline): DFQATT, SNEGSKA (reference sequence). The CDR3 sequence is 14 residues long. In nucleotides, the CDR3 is TGCAGTGTTACGGGGACGGGACGCCAAAGTCCCCTCCACTTT. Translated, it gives CSVTGTGRQSPLHF.

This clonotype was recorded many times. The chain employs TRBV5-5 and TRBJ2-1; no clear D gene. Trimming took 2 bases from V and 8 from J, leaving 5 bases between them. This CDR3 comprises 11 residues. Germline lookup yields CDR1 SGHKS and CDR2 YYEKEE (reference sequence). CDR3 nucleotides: TGTGCCAGCAGCTTAAGAGATGAGCAGTTCTTC. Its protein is CASSLRDEQFF.

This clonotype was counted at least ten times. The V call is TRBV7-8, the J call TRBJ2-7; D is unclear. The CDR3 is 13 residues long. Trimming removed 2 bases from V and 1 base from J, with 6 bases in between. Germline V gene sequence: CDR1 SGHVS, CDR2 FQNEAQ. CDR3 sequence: CASSLSLSYEQYF. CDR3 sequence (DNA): TGTGCCAGCAGCTTAAGTTTGTCCTACGAGCAGTACTTC.

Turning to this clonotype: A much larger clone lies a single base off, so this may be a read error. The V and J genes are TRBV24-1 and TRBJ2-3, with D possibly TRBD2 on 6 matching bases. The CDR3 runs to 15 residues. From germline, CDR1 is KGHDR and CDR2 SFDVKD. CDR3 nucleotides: TGTGCCACCAGTGACCCGGGACTCAGCACAGATGCGCAGTATTTT. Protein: CATSDPGLSTDAQYF.

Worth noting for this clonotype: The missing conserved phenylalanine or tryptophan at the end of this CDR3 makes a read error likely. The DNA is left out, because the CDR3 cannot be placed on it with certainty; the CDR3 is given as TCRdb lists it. CDR3 protein: CASRLQGAA. The rearrangement links TRBV19 to TRBJ1-3; TRBD1, as called in the table, went unchecked against the DNA. The V gene's germline CDR1 is LNHDA and CDR2 SQIVND (reference sequence). The CDR3 is 9 amino acids long, termini counted.

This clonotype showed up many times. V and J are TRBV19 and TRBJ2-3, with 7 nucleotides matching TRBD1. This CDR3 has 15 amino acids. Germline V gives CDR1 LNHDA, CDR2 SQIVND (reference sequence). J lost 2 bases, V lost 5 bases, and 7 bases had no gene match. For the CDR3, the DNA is TGTGCCAGTAGTCTCCGCGGACAGGTCACAGATACGCAGTATTTT. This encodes CASSLRGQVTDTQYF.

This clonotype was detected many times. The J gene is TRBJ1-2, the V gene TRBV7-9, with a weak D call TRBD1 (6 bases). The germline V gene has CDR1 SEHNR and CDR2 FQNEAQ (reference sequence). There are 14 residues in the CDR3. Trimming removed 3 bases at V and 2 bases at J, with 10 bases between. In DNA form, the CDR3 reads TGTGCCAGCAGCTTCTTCGACAGGAACTATGGCTACACCTTC. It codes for CASSFFDRNYGYTF.

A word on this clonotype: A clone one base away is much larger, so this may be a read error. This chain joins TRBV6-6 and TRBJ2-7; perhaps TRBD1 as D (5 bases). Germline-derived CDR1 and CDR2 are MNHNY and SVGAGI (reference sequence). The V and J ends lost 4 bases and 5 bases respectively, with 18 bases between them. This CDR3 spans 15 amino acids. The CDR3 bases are TGTGCCAGCAGTTCCTCGTCAGGGTTTAATGACGAGCAGTACTTC. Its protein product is CASSSSSGFNDEQYF.

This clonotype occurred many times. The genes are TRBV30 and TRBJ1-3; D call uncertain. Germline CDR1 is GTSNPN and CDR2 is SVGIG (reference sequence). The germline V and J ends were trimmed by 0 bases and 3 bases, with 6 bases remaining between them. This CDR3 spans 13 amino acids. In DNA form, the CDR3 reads TGTGCCTGGAGTGTGTATGTTGGAAACACCATATATTTT. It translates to CAWSVYVGNTIYF.

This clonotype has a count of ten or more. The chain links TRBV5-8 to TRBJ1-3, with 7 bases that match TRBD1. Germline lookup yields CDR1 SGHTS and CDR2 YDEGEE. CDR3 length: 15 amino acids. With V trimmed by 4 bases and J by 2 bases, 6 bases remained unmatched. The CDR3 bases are TGTGCCAGCAGCCAAAACAGGGGAACTGGAAACACCATATATTTT. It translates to CASSQNRGTGNTIYF.

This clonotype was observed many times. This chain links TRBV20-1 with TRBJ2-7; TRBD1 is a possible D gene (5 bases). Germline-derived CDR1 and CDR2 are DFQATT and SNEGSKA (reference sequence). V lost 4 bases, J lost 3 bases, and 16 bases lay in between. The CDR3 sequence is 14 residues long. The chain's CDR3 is CSATPMTEVYEQYF. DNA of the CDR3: TGCAGTGCTACCCCAATGACAGAAGTCTACGAGCAGTACTTC.

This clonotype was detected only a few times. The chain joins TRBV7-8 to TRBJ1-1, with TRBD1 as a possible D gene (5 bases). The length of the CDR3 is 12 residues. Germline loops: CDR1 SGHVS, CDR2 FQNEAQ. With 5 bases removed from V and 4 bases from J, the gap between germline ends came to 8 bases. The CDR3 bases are TGTGCCAGCAGCGCCCAGGGCACTGAAGCTTTCTTT. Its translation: CASSAQGTEAFF.

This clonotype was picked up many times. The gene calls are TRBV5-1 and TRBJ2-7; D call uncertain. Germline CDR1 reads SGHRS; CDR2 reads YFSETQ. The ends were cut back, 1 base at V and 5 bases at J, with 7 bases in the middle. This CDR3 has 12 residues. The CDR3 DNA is TGCGCCAGCAGCTTGTCTGGGGACGAGCAGTACTTC. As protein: CASSLSGDEQYF.

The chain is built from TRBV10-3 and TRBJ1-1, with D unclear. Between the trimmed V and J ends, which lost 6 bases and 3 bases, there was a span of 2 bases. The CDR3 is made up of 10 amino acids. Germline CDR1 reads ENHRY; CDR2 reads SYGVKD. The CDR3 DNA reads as TGTGCCATCAGGGACACTGAAGCTTTCTTT. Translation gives CAIRDTEAFF.

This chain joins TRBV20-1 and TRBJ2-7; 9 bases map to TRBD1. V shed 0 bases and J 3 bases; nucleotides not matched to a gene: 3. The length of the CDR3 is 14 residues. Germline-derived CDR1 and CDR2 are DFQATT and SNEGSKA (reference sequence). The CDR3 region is CSARDGTGNYEQYF. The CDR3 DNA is TGCAGTGCTAGAGACGGGACAGGGAACTACGAGCAGTACTTC.

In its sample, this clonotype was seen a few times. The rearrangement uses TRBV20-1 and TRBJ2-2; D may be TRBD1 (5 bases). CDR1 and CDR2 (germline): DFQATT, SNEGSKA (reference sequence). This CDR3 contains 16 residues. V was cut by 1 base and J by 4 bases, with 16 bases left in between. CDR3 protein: CSARGIRQLTTGELFF. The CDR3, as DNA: TGCAGTGCTAGAGGGATAAGACAGTTGACCACCGGGGAGCTGTTTTTT.

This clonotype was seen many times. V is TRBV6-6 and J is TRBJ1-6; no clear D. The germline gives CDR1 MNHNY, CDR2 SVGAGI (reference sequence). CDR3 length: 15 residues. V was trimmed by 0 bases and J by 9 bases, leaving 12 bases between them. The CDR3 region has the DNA TGTGCCAGCAGTTACTCGACGAGGGTTGGTTCACCCCTCCACTTT. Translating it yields CASSYSTRVGSPLHF.

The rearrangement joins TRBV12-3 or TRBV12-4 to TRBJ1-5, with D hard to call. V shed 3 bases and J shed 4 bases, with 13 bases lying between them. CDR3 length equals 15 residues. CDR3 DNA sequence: TGTGCCAGCAGTTTTGGGTTTGGTGGGAATCAGCCCCAGCATTTT. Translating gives CASSFGFGGNQPQHF.

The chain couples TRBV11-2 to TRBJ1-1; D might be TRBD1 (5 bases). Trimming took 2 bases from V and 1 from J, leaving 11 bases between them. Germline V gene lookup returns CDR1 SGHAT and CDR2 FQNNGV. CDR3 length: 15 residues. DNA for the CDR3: TGTGCCAGCAGCTTAATGGGGACGGCGAACACTGAAGCTTTCTTT. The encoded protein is CASSLMGTANTEAFF.

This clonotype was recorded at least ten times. The CDR3 here is CSPPGTANYGYTF. The CDR3 coding sequence is TGCAGTCCCCCCGGGACAGCTAACTATGGCTACACCTTC. The V and J genes are TRBV20-1 and TRBJ1-2; 7 nucleotides align to TRBD1. Germline assignment: CDR1 DFQATT and CDR2 SNEGSKA (reference sequence). The CDR3 has 13 residues. Losses at the gene ends were 8 bases for V and 0 bases for J; bases not matched to a gene: 6.

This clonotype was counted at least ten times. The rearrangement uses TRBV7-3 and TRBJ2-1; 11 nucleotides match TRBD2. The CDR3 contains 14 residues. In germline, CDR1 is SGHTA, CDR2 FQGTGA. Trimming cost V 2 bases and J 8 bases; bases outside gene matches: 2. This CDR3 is CASSLGLAGYEQFF. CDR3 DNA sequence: TGTGCCAGCAGCTTAGGACTAGCGGGCTATGAGCAGTTCTTC.

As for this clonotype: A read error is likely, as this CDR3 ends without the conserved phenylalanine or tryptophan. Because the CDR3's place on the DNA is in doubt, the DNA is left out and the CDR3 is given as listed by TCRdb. CDR3: CSARDRDTQYFGPGTL. The chain combines TRBV20-1 with TRBJ1-2. The CDR3 is 16 residues long, ends included. The germline CDR1 and CDR2 sequences are DFQATT and SNEGSKA (reference sequence).

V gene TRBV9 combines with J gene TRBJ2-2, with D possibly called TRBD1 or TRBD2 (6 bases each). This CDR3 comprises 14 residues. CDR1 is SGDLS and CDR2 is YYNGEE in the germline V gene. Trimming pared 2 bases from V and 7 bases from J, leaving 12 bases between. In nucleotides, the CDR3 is TGTGCCAGCAGCGTCGAGGGGGGCAGCGGGGAGCTGTTTTTT. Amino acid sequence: CASSVEGGSGELFF.

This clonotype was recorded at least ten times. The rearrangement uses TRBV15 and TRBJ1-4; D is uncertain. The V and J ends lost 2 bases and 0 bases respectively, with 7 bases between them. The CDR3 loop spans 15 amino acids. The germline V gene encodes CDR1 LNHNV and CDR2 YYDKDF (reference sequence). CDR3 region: CATSRTLATNEKLFF. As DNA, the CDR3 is TGTGCCACCAGCAGAACCCTCGCAACTAATGAAAAACTGTTTTTT.